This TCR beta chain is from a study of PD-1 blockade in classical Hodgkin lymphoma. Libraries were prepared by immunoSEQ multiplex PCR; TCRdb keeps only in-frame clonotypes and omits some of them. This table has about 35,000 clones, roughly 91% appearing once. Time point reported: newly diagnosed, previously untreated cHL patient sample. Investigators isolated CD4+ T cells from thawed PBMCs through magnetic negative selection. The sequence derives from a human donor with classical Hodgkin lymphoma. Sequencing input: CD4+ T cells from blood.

The CDR3 reads CASSEHRAFYNEQFF. The CDR3 DNA follows: TGTGCCAGCAGTGAACACCGGGCCTTCTACAATGAGCAGTTCTTC. The rearrangement joins TRBV25-1 to TRBJ2-1; D unresolved. Trimming shortened V by 2 bases and J by 3 bases, and 11 bases separated the two germline ends. Germline CDR1 is MGHDK and CDR2 is SYGVNS. The length of the CDR3 is 15 residues.